This entry is about one T cell receptor beta chain. Via MiXCR, TCRdb re-called the RT-PCR reads, giving one row per CDR3 protein. The sample lists about 240,000 distinct CDR3 sequences, 9% to 15% occurring once. This sample was included in a study of response to subunit inactivated influenza vaccine. Trimming shortened V by 6 bases and J by 0 bases, and 13 bases separated the two germline ends. Germline lookup yields CDR1 MNHNS and CDR2 SASEGT. The CDR3 is 15 residues long. The origin of this receptor is a man between 45 and 60 years old who received an inactivated influenza vaccine. Sequences were derived from non-naive T cells sorted from PBMCs, sampled about 14 days before vaccination. The rearrangement uses TRBV6-1 and TRBJ2-3; D is tentatively TRBD1 or TRBD2 (5 bases each). The CDR3 here is CASSRDGLSTDTQYF. CDR3 nucleotide sequence: TGTGCCAGCAGCAGGGACGGGCTCAGCACAGATACGCAGTATTTT.